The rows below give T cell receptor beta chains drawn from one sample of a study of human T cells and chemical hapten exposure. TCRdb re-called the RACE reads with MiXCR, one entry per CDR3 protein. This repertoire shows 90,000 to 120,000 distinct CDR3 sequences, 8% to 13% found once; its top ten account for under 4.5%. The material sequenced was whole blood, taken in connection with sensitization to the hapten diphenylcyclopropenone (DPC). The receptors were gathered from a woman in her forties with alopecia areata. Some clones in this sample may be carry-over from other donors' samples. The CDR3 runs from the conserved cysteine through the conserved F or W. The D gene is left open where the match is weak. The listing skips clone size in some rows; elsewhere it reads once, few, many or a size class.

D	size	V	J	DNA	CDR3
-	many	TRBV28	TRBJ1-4	TGTGCCAGCAGTTCGAGATTAGTGGTCGGTGAAAAACTGTTTTTT	CASSSRLVVGEKLFF
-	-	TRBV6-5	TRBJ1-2	TGTGCCAGCAGTTACATGGTGGGGGGCTATGGCTACACCTTC	CASSYMVGGYGYTF
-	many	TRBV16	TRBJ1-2	TGTGCCAGCAGCCAATCTCAACTCTACAGCTATGGCTACACCTTC	CASSQSQLYSYGYTF
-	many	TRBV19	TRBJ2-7	TGTGCCAGTAGATGGGGGTCCGGCGAGCAGTACTTC	CASRWGSGEQYF
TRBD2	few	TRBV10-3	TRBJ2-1	TGTGCCATCAGGGGGACTAGCGGGAACCAGTACAATGAGCAGTTCTTC	CAIRGTSGNQYNEQFF
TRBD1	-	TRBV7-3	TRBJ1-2	TGTGCCAGCAGCCCGAGTCCCGGGACAGGGATATATGGCTACACCTTC	CASSPSPGTGIYGYTF
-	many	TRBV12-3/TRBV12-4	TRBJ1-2	TGTGCCAGCACCATCCGGGGCGCCGGCGGCTATGGCTACACCTTC	CASTIRGAGGYGYTF
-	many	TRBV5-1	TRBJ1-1	TGCGCCAGCAGCTTCCGGGACGGAGGAACTGAAGCTTTCTTT	CASSFRDGGTEAFF
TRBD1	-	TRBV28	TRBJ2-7	TGTGCCAGCAGTTTGACAGGGGGGCCCATCGACGAGCAGTACTTC	CASSLTGGPIDEQYF
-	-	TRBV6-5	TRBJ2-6	TGTGCCAGTAGTAAGGACAGTCCTAGCTCTGGGGCCAACGTCCTGACTTTC	CASSKDSPSSGANVLTF
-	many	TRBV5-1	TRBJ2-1	TGCGCCAGCAGCACCCAGGGTCACAATGAGCAGTTCTTC	CASSTQGHNEQFF
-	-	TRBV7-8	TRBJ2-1	TGTGCCAGCAGCCCAGGTCGGGGTAGTGGGGCGGAGCAGTTCTTC	CASSPGRGSGAEQFF
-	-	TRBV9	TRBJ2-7	TGTGCCAGCAGCGTGGGACCAGGATCCTACGAGCAGTACTTC	CASSVGPGSYEQYF
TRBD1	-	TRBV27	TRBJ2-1	TGTGCCAGCAGTAGGGGACAGGGTACCTCGGCCTACAATGAGCAGTTCTTC	CASSRGQGTSAYNEQFF
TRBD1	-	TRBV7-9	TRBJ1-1	TGTGCCAGCAGCCTGGGGGACAGGGAGGGCACTGAAGCTTTCTTT	CASSLGDREGTEAFF
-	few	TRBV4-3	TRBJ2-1	TGCGCCAGCAGCCGAGGTGGAAATGAGCAGTTCTTC	CASSRGGNEQFF
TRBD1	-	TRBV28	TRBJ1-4	TGTGCCAGCAGCCAGGGGGGGGCTCTTAATGAAAAACTGTTTTTT	CASSQGGALNEKLFF
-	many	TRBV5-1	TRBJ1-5	TGCGCCAGCAGCTTGGACAGCCTTAGCAATCAGCCCCAGCATTTT	CASSLDSLSNQPQHF
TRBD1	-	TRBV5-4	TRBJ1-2	TGTGCCAGCAGCATAGGACAGGGTGGCGGCTATGGCTACACCTTC	CASSIGQGGGYGYTF
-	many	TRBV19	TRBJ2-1	TGTGCCAGTAGTATCGGTCTAGCTCAGCAGTTCTTC	CASSIGLAQQFF
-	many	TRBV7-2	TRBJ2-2	TGTGCCAGCATTTCCGGCCCGCGGGAGCTGTTTTTT	CASISGPRELFF
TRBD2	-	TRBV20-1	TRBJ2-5	TGCAGTGCTCCAGGGACTAGCGCAGAGACCCAGTACTTC	CSAPGTSAETQYF
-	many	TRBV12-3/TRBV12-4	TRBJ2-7	TGTGCCAGCAGTTTAAGCCCTCAGACTGGCTTCTCCTACGAGCAGTACTTC	CASSLSPQTGFSYEQYF
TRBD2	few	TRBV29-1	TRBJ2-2	TGCAGCGTTGGTCGGGGGGTCAACACCGGGGAGCTGTTTTTT	CSVGRGVNTGELFF
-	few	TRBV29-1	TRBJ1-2	TGCAGCGTTGCGGGGTCAGGCTATGGCTACACCTTC	CSVAGSGYGYTF
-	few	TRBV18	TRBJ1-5	TGTGCCAGCTCGGCCACAGGGATGAGCAATCAGCCCCAGCATTTT	CASSATGMSNQPQHF
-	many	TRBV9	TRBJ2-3	TGTGCCAGCAGCGTAGCTAGGGAGGGGGGCAATTCAGGGGATACGCAGTATTTT	CASSVAREGGNSGDTQYF
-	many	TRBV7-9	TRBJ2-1	TGTGCCAGCAAATCGTCTGGCAATGAGCAGTTCTTC	CASKSSGNEQFF
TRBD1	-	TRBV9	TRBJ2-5	TGTGCCAGCAGCGTAGAGGGACAGATAGAGACCCAGTACTTC	CASSVEGQIETQYF
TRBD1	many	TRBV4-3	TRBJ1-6	TGCGCCAGCAGCCAGAGACAGGGGGGGAATTCACCCCTCCACTTT	CASSQRQGGNSPLHF
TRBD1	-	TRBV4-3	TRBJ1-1	TGCGCCAGCAGCCGCTCTACAGGGGGTGAAGCTTTCTTT	CASSRSTGGEAFF
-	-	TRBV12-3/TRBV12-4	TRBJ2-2	TGTGCCAGCTGGGACTGGGACACGACCGGGGAGCTGTTTTTT	CASWDWDTTGELFF
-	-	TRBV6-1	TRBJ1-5	TGTGCCAGCAGTGAAGCAGGGACCAATCAGCCCCAGCATTTT	CASSEAGTNQPQHF
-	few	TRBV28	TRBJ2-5	TGTGCCAGCAGCTGGAGGGTCGGAAGGAAACAAGAGACCCAGTACTTC	CASSWRVGRKQETQYF
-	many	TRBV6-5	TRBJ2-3	TGTGCCAGCAGTTCCATCCCCCCCGGGGGGCCTACAGATACGCAGTATTTT	CASSSIPPGGPTDTQYF
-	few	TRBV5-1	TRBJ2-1	TGCGCCAGCAGCTTGTTGGGAGGCGAGGGGAATGAGCAGTTCTTC	CASSLLGGEGNEQFF
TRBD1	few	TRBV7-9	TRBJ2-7	TGTGCCAGCAGCCCAGGGACAGGGGGCGCGTACGAGCAGTACTTC	CASSPGTGGAYEQYF
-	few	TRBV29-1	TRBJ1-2	TGCAGCGCAATGGAGGTGAACTATGGCTACACCTTC	CSAMEVNYGYTF
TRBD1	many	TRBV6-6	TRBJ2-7	TGTGCCGCCCACCGGGGACAGGAGCAAGAGCAGTACTTC	CAAHRGQEQEQYF
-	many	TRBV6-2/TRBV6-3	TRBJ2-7	TGTGCCAGCAGCCCCGGGACCCGCTACGAGCAGTACTTC	CASSPGTRYEQYF
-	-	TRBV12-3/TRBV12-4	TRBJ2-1	TGTGCCAGCAGTTTAGTCGGGGTCAATGAGCAGTTCTTC	CASSLVGVNEQFF
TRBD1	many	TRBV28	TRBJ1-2	TGTGCCAGCAGTCGCGGACAGGGGCGGGATGGCTACACCTTC	CASSRGQGRDGYTF
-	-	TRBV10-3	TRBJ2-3	TGTGCCATCAGCCACGGGACTCCAAGCACAGATACGCAGTATTTT	CAISHGTPSTDTQYF
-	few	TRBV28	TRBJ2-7	TGTGCCAGCAGTTTAACGGGAGTAGGCTACGAGCAGTACTTC	CASSLTGVGYEQYF
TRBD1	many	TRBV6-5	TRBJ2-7	TGTGCCAGCAGTTACCTAACGGGGACAGGGAGTAGATCCTACGAGCAGTACTTC	CASSYLTGTGSRSYEQYF
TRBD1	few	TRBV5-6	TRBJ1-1	TGTGCCAGCAGTATAGGACAGGTGTACACTGAAGCTTTCTTT	CASSIGQVYTEAFF
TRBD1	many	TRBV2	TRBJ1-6	TGTGCCAGCACCCTGGGGCGGACAGGGAATTCACCCCTCCACTTT	CASTLGRTGNSPLHF
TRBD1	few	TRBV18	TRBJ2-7	TGTGCCAGCTCACCAAAGGACAGGGTACCCGAGCAGTACTTC	CASSPKDRVPEQYF
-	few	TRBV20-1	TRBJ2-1	TGCAGTGCCCCGGGACCGAGGTACAATGAGCAGTTCTTC	CSAPGPRYNEQFF
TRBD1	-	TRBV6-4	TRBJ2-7	TGTGCCAGCAGCTTGACCGGGACAGGGAAATACGAGCAGTACTTC	CASSLTGTGKYEQYF
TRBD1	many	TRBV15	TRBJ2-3	TGTGCCACCAGCAGAGTAAGGGACAGGGGGATAGATACGCAGTATTTT	CATSRVRDRGIDTQYF
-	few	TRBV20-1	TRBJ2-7	TGCAGTGCTAGAGATCTGACGGGACCGACCTACGAGCAGTACTTC	CSARDLTGPTYEQYF
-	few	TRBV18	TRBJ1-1	TGTGCCAGCTCACCACCCTCAGGGCAGCCTAACACTGAAGCTTTCTTT	CASSPPSGQPNTEAFF
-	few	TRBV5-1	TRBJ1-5	TGCGCCAGCAGCTTGTCAACGGGCAATCAGCCCCAGCATTTT	CASSLSTGNQPQHF